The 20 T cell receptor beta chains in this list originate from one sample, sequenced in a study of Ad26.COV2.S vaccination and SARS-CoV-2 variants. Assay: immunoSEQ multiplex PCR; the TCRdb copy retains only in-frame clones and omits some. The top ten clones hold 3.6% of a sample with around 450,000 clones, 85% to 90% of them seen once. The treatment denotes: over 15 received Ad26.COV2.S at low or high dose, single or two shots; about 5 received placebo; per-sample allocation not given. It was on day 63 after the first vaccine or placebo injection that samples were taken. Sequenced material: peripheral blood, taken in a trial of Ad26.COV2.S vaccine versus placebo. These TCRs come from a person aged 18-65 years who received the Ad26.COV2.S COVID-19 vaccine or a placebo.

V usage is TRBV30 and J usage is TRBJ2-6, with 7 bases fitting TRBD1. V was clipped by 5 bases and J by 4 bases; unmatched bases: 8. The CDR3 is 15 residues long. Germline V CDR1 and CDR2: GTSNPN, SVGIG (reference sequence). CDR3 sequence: CAWGDGTAGANVLTF. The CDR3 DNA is TGTGCCTGGGGCGACGGGACAGCCGGGGCCAACGTCCTGACTTTC.

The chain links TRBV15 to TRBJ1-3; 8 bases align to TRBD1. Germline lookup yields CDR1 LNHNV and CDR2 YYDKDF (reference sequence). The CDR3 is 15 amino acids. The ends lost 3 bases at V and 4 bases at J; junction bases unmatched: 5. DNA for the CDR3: TGTGCCACCAGCAGCGGACAGGGCTCAGGAAACACCATATATTTT. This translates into CATSSGQGSGNTIYF. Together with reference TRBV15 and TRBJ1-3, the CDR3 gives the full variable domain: DAMVIQNPRYQVTQFGKPVTLSCSQTLNHNVMYWYQQKSSQAPKLLFHYYDKDFNNEADTPDNFQSRRPNTSFCFLDIRSPGLGDTAMYLCATSSGQGSGNTIYFGEGSWLTVV.

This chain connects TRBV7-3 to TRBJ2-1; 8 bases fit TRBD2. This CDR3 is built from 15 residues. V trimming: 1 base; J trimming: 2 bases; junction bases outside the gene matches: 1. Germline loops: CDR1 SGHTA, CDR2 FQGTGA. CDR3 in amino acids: CASSLKLAAYNEQFF. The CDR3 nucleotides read TGTGCCAGCAGCTTAAAACTAGCGGCCTACAATGAGCAGTTCTTC.

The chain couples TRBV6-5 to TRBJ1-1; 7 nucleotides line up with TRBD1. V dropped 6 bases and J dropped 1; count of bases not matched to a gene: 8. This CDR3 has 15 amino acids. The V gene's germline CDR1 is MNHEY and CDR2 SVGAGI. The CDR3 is CASSPMDRPNTEAFF. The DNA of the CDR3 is TGTGCCAGCAGCCCAATGGACAGGCCGAACACTGAAGCTTTCTTT.

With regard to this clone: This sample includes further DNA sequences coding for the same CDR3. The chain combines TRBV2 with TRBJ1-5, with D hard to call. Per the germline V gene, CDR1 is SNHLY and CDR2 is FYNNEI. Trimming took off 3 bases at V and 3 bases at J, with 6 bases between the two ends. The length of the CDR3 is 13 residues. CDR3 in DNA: TGTGCCAGCAGTGAGGGGTACAATCAGCCCCAGCATTTT. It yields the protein CASSEGYNQPQHF.

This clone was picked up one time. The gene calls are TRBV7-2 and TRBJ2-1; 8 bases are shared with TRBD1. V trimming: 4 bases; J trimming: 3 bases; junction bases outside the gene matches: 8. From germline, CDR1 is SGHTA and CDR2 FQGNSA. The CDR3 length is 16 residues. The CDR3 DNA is TGTGCCAGCAGCTCCTTGGACAGGGTCCACTACAATGAGCAGTTCTTC. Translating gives CASSSLDRVHYNEQFF.

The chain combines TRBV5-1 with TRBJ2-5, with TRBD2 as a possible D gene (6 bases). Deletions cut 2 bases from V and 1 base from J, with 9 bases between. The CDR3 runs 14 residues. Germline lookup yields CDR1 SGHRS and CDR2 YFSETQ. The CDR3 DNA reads TGCGCCAGCAGCTTTAACGGGGGCCAAGAGACCCAGTACTTC. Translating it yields CASSFNGGQETQYF.

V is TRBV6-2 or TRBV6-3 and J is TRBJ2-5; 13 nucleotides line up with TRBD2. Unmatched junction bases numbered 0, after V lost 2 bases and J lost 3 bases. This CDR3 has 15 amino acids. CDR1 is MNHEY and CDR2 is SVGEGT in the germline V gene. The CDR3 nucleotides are TGTGCCAGCAGTTACGGACTAGCGGGGGAAGAGACCCAGTACTTC. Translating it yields CASSYGLAGEETQYF.

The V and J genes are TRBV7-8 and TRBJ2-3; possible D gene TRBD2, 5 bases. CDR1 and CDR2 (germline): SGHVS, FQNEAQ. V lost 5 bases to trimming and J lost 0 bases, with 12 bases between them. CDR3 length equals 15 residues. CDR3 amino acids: CASSRGPSSTDTQYF. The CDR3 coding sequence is TGTGCCAGCAGCAGAGGGCCTTCTAGCACAGATACGCAGTATTTT.

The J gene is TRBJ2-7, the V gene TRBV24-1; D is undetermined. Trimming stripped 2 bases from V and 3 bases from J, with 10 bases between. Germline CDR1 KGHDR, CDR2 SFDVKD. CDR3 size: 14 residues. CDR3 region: CATSDSGPVYEQYF. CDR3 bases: TGTGCCACCAGTGATTCCGGGCCCGTCTACGAGCAGTACTTC.

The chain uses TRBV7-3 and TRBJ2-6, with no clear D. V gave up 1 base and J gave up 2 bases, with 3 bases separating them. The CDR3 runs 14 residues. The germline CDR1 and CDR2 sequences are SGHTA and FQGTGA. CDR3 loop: CASSLNTGANVLTF. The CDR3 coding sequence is TGTGCCAGCAGCTTAAATACTGGGGCCAACGTCCTGACTTTC.

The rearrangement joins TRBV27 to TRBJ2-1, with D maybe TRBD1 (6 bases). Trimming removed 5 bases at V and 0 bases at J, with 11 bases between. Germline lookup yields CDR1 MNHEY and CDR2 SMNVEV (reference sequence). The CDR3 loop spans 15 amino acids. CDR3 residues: CASSPGHLSYNEQFF. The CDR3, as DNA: TGTGCCAGCAGTCCGGGACACCTCTCCTACAATGAGCAGTTCTTC.

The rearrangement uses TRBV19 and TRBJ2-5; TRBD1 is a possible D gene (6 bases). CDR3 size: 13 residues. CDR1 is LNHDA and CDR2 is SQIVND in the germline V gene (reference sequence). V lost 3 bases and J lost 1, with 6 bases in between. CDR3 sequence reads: CASSMGAQETQYF. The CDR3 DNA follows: TGTGCCAGTAGTATGGGGGCCCAAGAGACCCAGTACTTC.

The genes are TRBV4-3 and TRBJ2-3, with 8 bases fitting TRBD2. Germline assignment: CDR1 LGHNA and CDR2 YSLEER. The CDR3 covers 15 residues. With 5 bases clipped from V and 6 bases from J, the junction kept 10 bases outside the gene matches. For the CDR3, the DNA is TGCGCCAGCAGCGTCGGCGGGGGGCCCACCGATACGCAGTATTTT. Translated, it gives CASSVGGGPTDTQYF.

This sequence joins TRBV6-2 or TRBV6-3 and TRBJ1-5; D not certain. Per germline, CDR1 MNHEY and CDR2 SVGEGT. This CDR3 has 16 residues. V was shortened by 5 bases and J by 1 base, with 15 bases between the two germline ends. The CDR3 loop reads CASSESPRRSNQPQHF. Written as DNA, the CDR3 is TGTGCCAGCAGTGAGTCTCCTAGGAGGAGCAATCAGCCCCAGCATTTT.

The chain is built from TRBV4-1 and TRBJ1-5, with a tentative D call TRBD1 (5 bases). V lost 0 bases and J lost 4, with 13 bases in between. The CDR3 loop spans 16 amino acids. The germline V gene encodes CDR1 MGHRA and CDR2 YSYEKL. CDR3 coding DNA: TGCGCCAGCAGCCAAGAAGCTCCAGGGAGGAATCAGCCCCAGCATTTT. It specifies CASSQEAPGRNQPQHF.

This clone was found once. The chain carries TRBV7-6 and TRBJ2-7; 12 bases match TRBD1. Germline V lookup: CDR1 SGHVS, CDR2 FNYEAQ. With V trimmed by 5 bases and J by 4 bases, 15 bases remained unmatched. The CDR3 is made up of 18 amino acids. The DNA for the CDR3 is TGTGCCAGCAGCCCCGACACTAGTTGGGACAGGGGGCCTTACGAGCAGTACTTC. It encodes CASSPDTSWDRGPYEQYF.

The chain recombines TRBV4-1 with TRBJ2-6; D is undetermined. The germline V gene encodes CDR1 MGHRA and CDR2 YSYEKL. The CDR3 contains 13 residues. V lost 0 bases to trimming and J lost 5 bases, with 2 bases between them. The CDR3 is CASSQDWANVLTF. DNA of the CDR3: TGCGCCAGCAGCCAAGATTGGGCCAACGTCCTGACTTTC.

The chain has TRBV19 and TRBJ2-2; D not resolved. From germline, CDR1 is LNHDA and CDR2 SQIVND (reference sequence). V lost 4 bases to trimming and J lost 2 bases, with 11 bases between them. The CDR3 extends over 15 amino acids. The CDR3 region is CASSNRPSNTGELFF. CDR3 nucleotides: TGTGCCAGTAGTAATCGACCGTCAAACACCGGGGAGCTGTTTTTT.

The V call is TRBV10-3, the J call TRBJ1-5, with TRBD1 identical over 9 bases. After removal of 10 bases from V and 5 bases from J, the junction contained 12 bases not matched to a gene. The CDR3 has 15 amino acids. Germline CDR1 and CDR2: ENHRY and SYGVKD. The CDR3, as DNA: TGTGCCACCTCCGTGTCGGGACAGGGATATCAGCCCCAGCATTTT. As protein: CATSVSGQGYQPQHF.